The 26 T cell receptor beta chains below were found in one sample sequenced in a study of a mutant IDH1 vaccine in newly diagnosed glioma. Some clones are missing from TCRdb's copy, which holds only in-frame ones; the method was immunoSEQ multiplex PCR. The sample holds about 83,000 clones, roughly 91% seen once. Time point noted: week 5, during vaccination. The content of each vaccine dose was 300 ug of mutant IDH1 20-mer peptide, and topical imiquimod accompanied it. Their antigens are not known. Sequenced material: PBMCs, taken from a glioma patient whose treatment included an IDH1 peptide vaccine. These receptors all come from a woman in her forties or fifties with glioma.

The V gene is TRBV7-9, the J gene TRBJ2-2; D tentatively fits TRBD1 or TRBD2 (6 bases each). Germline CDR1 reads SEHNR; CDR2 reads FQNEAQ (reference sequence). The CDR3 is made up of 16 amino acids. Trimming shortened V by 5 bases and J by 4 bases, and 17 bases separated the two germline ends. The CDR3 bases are TGTGCCAGCAGCCCCCCCGGGAGACAGGCCACCGGGGAGCTGTTTTTT. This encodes CASSPPGRQATGELFF. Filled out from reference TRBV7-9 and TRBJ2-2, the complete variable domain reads DTGVSQNPRHKITKRGQNVTFRCDPISEHNRLYWYRQTLGQGPEFLTYFQNEAQLEKSRLLSDRFSAERPKGSFSTLEIQRTEQGDSAMYLCASSPPGRQATGELFFGEGSRLTVL.

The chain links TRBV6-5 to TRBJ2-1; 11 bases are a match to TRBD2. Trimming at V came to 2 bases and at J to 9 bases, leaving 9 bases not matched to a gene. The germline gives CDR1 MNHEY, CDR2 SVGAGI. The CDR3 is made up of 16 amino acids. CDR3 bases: TGTGCCAGCAGTTACCCCGGGACTAGCGGTCTTGGTGAGCAGTTCTTC. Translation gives CASSYPGTSGLGEQFF.

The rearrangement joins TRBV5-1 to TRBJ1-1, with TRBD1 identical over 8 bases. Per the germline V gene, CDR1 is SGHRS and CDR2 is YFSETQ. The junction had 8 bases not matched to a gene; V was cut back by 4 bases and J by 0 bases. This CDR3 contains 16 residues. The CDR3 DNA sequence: TGCGCCAGCAGCCTCGGGACAGGAACTATGAACACTGAAGCTTTCTTT. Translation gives CASSLGTGTMNTEAFF.

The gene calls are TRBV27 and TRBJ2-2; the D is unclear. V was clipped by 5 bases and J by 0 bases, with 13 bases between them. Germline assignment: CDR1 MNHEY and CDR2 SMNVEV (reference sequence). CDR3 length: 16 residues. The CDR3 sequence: CASSPLSYPNTGELFF. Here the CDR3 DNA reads TGTGCCAGCAGTCCCCTGAGCTATCCGAACACCGGGGAGCTGTTTTTT.

CDR3 in DNA: TGTGCCAGCCAGTGGGAGGCAGGGTACCAGCCCCAGCATTTT. Translation gives CASQWEAGYQPQHF. V and J are TRBV6-1 and TRBJ1-5; a weak D match, TRBD1 (5 bases). Germline CDR1 reads MNHNS; CDR2 reads SASEGT. The CDR3 consists of 14 residues. Trimming removed 8 bases at V and 7 bases at J, with 18 bases between.

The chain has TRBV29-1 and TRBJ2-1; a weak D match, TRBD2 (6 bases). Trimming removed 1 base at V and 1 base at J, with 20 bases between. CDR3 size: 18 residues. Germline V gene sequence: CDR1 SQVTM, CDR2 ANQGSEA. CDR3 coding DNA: TGCAGCGTTGAAGGATGGAGGGGTGGTGAATTGTCCTACAATGAGCAGTTCTTC. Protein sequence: CSVEGWRGGELSYNEQFF.

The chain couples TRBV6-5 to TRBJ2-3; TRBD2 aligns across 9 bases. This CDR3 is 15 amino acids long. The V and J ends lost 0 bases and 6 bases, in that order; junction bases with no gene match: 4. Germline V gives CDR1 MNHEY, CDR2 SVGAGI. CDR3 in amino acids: CASSYSLGLADTQYF. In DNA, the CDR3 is TGTGCCAGCAGTTACTCCCTTGGACTAGCGGATACGCAGTATTTT.

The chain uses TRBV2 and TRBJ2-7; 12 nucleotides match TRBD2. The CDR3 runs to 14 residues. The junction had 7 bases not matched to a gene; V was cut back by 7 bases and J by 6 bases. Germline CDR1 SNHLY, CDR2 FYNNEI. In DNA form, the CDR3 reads TGTGCCAGCATCGGACTAGCGGGGAGAGGCGAGCAGTACTTC. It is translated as CASIGLAGRGEQYF.

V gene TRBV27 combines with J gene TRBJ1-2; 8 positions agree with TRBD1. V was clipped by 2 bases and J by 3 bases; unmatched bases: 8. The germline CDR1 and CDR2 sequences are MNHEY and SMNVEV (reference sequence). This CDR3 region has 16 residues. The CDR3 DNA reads TGTGCCAGCAGTTTAGGACAGGGAAGGTTTGACTATGGCTACACCTTC. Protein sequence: CASSLGQGRFDYGYTF.

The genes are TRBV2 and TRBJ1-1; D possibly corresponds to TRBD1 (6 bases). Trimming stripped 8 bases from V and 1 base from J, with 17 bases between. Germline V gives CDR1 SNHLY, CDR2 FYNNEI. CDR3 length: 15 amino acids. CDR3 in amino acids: CASPLRGARNTEAFF. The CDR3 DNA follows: TGTGCCAGCCCCCTACGGGGGGCGCGGAACACTGAAGCTTTCTTT.

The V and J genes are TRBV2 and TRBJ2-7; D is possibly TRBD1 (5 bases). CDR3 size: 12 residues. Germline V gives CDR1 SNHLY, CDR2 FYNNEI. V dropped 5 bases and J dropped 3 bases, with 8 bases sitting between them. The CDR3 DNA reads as TGTGCCAGCAGTCAGGGTTTCTACGAGCAGTACTTC. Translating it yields CASSQGFYEQYF.

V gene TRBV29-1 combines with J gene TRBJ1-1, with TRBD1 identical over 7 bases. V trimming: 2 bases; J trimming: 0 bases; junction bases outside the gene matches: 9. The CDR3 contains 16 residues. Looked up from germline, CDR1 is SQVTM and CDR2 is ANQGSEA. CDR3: CSVEPGQRLMNTEAFF. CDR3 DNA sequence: TGCAGCGTTGAACCGGGACAGAGACTAATGAACACTGAAGCTTTCTTT.

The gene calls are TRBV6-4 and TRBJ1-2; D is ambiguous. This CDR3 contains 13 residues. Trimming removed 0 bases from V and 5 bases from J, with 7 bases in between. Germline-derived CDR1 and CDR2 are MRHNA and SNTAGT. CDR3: CASSDSGGYGYTF. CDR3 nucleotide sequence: TGTGCCAGCAGTGACTCCGGAGGGTATGGCTACACCTTC.

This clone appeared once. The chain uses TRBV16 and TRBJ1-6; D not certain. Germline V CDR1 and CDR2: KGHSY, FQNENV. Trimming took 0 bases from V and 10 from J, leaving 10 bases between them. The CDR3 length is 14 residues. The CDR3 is CASSQSGFSSPLHF. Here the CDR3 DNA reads TGTGCCAGCAGCCAATCGGGGTTCTCCTCACCCCTCCACTTT.

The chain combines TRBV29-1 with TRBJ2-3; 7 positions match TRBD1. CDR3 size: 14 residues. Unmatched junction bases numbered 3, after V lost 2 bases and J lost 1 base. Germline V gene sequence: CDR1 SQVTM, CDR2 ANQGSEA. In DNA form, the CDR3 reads TGCAGCGTTGAATATGGACAGGGCACAGATACGCAGTATTTT. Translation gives CSVEYGQGTDTQYF.

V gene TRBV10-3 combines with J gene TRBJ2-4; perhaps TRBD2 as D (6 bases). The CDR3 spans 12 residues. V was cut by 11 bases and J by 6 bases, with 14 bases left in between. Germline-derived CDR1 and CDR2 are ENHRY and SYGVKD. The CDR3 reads CAVGGEGNIQYF. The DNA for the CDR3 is TGTGCCGTGGGGGGAGAGGGAAACATTCAGTACTTC.

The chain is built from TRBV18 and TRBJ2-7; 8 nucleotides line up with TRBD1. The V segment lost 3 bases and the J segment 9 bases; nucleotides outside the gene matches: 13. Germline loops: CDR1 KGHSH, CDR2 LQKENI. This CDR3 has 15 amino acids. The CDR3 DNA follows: TGTGCCAGCTCACCGGCCGGGACAGGCATTAGGCTGCAGTACTTC. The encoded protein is CASSPAGTGIRLQYF.

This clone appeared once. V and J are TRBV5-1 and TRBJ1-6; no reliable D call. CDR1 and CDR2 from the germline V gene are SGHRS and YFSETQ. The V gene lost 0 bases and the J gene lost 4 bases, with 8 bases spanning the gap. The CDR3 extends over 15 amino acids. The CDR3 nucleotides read TGCGCCAGCAGCTTGGATGGGCAGTATAATTCACCCCTCCACTTT. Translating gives CASSLDGQYNSPLHF.

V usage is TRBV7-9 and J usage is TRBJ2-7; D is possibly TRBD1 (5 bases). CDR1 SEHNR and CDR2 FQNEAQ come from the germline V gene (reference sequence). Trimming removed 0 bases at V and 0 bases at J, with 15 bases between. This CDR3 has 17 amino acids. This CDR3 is CASSLAKTVRSSYEQYF. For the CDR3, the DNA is TGTGCCAGCAGCTTAGCAAAGACAGTGAGGAGCTCCTACGAGCAGTACTTC.

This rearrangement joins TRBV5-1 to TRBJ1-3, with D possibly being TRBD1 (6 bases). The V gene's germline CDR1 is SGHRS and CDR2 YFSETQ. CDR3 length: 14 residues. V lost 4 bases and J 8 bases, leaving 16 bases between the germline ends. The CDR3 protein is CASSPGTLVDTIYF. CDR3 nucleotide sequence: TGCGCCAGCAGCCCGGGGACACTAGTAGACACCATATATTTT.

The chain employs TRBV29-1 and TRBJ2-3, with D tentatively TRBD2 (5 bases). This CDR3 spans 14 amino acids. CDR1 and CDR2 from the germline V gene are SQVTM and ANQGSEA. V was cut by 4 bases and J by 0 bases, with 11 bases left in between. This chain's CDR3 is CSVVDGMSTDTQYF. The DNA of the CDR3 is TGCAGCGTTGTGGACGGGATGAGCACAGATACGCAGTATTTT.

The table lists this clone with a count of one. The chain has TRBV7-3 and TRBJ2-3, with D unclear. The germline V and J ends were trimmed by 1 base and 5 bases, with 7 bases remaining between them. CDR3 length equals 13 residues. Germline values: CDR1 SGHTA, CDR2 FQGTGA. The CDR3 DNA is TGTGCCAGCAGCTTAAGACGGCAAGATACGCAGTATTTT. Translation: CASSLRRQDTQYF. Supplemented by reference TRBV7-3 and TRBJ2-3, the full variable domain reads GAGVSQTPSNKVTEKGKYVELRCDPISGHTALYWYRQSLGQGPEFLIYFQGTGAADDSGLPNDRFFAVRPEGSVSTLKIQRTERGDSAVYLCASSLRRQDTQYFGPGTRLTVL.

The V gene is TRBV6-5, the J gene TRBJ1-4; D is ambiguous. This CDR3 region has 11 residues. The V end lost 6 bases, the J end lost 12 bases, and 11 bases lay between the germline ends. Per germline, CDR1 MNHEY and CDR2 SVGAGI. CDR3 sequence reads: CASSRNLELFF. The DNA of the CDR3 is TGTGCCAGCAGCCGGAATTTAGAACTGTTTTTT.

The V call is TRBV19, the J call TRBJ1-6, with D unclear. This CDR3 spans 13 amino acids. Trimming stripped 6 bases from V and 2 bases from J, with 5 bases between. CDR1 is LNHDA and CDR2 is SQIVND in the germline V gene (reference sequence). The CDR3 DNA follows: TGTGCCAGTAGCGGGGCCTATAATTCACCCCTCCACTTT. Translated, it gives CASSGAYNSPLHF.

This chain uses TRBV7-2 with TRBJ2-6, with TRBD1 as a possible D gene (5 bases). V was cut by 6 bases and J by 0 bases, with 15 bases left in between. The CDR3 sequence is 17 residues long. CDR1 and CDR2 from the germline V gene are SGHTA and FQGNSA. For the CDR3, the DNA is TGTGCCAGCAGACGACAGTCTGACCTCTCTGGGGCCAACGTCCTGACTTTC. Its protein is CASRRQSDLSGANVLTF.

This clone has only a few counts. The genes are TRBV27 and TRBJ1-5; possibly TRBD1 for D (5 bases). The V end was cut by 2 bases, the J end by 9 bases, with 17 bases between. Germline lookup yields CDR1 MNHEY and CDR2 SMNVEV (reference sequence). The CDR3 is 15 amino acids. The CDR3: CASSLDGRSGRPQHF. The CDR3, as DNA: TGTGCCAGCAGTTTAGATGGGCGGTCGGGACGGCCCCAGCATTTT.